This T cell receptor beta chain was observed in a study of T cell repertoires in cytomegalovirus infection. Study-level background: Epitope selection comprised recently identified HLA-C-restricted CMV epitopes and well-studied HLA-B-restricted CMV epitopes. CMV infection plus the matching HLA type was flagged by public TCR beta signatures. Notes on the study in general: Clonotypes of TCR beta that were HLA-C-restricted and CMV-specific dominated the ex vivo response. Frequencies of public TCR beta families were cumulated, and this identified carriers of CMV plus the relevant HLA.

CDR3 size: 14 residues. Germline V gives CDR1 MGHRA, CDR2 YSYEKL. The V gene lost 4 bases and the J gene lost 4 bases, with 11 bases spanning the gap. TCRdb called the reads again in MiXCR, with one record for every CDR3 protein. The sample lists 200,000 or so distinct CDR3 sequences, around 40% occurring once. Turning to this clonotype: Its specificity is not known.

Sample: CD8+ T cells from cultured PBMCs, taken from culture after CMV antigen stimulation. V gene TRBV4-1 combines with J gene TRBJ2-1; tentatively, D is TRBD2 (6 bases). The clonotype was recovered from a human donor in good health (CMV status not recorded). Some clones in this sample may be carry-over from other donors' samples. CDR3 bases: TGCGCCAGCAGCCCGACCGCGGGGTACAATGAGCAGTTCTTC. As protein: CASSPTAGYNEQFF.